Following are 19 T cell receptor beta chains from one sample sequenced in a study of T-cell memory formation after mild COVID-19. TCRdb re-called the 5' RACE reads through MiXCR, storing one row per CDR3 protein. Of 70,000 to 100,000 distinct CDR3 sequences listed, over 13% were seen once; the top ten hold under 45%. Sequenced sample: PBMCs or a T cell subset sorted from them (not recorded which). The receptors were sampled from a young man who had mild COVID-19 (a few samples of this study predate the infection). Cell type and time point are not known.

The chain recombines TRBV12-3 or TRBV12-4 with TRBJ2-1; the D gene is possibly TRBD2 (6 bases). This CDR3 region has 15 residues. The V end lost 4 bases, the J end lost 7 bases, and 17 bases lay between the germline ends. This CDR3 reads CASSWLGGERNEQFF. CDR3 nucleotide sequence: TGTGCCAGCAGTTGGCTCGGCGGGGAAAGAAATGAGCAGTTCTTC.

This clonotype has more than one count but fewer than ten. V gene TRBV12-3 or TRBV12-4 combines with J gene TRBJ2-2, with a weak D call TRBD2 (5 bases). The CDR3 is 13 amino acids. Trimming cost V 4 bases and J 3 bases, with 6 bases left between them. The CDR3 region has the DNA TGTGCCAGCAGTTGGGGAGACACCGGGGAGCTGTTTTTT. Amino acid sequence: CASSWGDTGELFF.

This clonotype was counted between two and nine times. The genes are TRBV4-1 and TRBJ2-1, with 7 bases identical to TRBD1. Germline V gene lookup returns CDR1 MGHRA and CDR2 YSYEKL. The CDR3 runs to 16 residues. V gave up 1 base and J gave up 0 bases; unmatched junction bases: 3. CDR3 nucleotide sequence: TGCGCCAGCAGCCAAGTACAGGGGCTCTCCTACAATGAGCAGTTCTTC. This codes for CASSQVQGLSYNEQFF.

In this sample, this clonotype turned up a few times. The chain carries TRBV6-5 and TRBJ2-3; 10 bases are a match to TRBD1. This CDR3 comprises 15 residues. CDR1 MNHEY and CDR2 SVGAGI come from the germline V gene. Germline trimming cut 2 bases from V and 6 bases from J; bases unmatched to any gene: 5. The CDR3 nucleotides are TGTGCCAGCAGTTACACCGGGACAGGGGTGGATACGCAGTATTTT. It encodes CASSYTGTGVDTQYF.

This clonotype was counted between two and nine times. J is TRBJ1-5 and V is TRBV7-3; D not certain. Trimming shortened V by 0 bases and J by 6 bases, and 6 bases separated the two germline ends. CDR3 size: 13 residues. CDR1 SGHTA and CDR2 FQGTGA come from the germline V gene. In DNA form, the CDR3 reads TGTGCCAGCAGCTTAACCCCCAGTCAGCCCCAGCATTTT. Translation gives CASSLTPSQPQHF.

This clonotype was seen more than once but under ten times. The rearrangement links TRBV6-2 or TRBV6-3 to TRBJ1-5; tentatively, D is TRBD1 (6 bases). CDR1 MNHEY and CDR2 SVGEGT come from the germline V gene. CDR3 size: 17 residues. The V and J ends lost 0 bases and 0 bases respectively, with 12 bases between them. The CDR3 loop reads CASSYSKGGHSNQPQHF. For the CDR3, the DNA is TGTGCCAGCAGTTACTCGAAGGGGGGACATAGCAATCAGCCCCAGCATTTT.

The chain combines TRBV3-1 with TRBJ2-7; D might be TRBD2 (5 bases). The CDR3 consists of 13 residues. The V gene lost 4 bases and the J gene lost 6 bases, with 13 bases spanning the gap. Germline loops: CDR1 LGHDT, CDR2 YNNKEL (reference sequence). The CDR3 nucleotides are TGTGCCAGCAGCCCCCGAGGGTCTCTCGAGCAGTACGTC. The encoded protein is CASSPRGSLEQYV.

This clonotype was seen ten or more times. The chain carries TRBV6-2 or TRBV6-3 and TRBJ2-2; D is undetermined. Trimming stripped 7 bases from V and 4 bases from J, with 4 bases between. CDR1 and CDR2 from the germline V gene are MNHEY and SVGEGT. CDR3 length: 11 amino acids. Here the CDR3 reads CASTSTGELFF. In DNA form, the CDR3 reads TGTGCCAGCACCTCCACCGGGGAGCTGTTTTTT.

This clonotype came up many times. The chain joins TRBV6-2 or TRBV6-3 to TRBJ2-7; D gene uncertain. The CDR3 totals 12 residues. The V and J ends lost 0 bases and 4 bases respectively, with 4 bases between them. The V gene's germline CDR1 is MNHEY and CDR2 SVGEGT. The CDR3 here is CASSYSEYEQYV. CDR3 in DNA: TGTGCCAGCAGTTACTCGGAGTACGAGCAGTACGTC.

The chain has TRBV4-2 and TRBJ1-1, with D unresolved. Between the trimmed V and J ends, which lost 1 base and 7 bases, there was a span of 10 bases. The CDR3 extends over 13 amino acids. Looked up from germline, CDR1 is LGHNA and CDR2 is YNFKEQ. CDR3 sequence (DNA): TGTGCCAGCAGCCAAGTAGTAACGGGTGAAGCTTTCTTT. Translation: CASSQVVTGEAFF.

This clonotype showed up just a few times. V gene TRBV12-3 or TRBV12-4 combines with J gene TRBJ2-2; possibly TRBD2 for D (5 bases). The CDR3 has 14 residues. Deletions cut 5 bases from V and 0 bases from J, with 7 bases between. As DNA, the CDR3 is TGTGCCAGCAGTAGAGGGACGAACACCGGGGAGCTGTTTTTT. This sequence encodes CASSRGTNTGELFF.

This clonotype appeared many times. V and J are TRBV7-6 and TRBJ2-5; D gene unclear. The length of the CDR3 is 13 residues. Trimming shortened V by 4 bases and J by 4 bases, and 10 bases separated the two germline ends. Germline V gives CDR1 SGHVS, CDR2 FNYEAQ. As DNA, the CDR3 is TGTGCCAGCAGCTGGATAGAAGGAGAGACCCAGTACTTC. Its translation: CASSWIEGETQYF.

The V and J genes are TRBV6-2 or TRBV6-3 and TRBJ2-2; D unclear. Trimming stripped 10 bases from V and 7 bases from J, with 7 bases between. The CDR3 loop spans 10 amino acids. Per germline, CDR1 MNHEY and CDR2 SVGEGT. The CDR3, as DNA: TGTGCCACCGCCGGCGGGGAGCTGTTTTTT. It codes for CATAGGELFF.

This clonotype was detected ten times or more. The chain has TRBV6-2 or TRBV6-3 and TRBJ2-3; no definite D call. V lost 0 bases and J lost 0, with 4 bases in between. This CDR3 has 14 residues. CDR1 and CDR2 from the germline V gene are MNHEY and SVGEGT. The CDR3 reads CASSYSTSTDTQYF. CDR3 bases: TGTGCCAGCAGTTACTCGACTAGCACAGATACGCAGTATTTT.

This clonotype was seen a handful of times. CDR3 nucleotide sequence: TGTGCCAGCAGTAAGGGAAACTACGAGCAGTACGTC. Protein sequence: CASSKGNYEQYV. The chain joins TRBV6-2 or TRBV6-3 to TRBJ2-7; D remains unclear. Germline loops: CDR1 MNHEY, CDR2 SVGEGT. The V end lost 5 bases, the J end lost 3 bases, and 8 bases lay between the germline ends. The CDR3 sequence is 12 residues long.

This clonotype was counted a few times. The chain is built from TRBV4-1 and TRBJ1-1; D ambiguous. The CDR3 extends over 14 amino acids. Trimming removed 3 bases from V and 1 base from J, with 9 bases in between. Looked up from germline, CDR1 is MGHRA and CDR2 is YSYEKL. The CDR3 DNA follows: TGCGCCAGCAGCCAGGGCTGGGGGAACACTGAAGCTTTCTTT. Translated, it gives CASSQGWGNTEAFF.

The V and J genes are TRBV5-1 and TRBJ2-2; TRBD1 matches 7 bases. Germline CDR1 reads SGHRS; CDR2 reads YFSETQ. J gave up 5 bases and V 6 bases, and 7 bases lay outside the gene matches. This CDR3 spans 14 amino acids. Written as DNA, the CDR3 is TGCGCCAGCACTAGGACAGGTCGAACCGGGGAGCTGTTTTTT. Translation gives CASTRTGRTGELFF.

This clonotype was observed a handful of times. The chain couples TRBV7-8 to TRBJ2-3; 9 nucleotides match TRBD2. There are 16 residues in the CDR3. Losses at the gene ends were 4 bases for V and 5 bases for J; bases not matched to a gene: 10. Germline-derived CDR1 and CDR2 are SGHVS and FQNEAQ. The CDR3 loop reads CASSSKLAGLRDTQYF. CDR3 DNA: TGTGCCAGCAGCTCGAAACTAGCGGGCTTAAGAGATACGCAGTATTTT.

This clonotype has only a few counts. CDR3 nucleotide sequence: TGTGCCAGCAGCCCCACGGGGGGTGACGAGCAGTACTTC. It specifies CASSPTGGDEQYF. This chain uses TRBV7-6 with TRBJ2-7; 7 nucleotides align to TRBD2. V was pared by 5 bases and J by 5 bases, with 6 bases of the junction left unmatched. CDR1 and CDR2 (germline): SGHVS, FNYEAQ. CDR3 length equals 13 residues.